These T cell receptor beta chains were read from a single sample in a study of blood T cells in healthy people across ages. Each CDR3 protein is one row after TCRdb ran MiXCR on the 5' RACE reads. The sample has hundreds of thousands of distinct CDR3 sequences, about 30% seen once. The sequenced sample consisted of blood. These receptor sequences come from an elderly woman in good health. Each CDR3 is given with its conserved first and last residue. D genes are given only for firm matches. A clone size is listed for some rows: how often the clone was seen (once, few, many), or a class if it is expanded.

>few|.|TRBV29-1|TRBJ1-4
TGCAGCGTAATGAGGTCCGCAACTAATGAAAAACTGTTTTTT
CSVMRSATNEKLFF
>many|.|TRBV6-2/TRBV6-3|TRBJ2-4
TGTGCCAGCAGTTACTTACCACTACAGAACGCGAGGAGAAACATTCAGTACTTC
CASSYLPLQNARRNIQYF
>.|.|TRBV7-6|TRBJ1-5
TGTGCCAGCAGCCCTAAGGGGGAAAGAAGCAATCAGCCCCAGCATTTT
CASSPKGERSNQPQHF
>many|.|TRBV6-5|TRBJ1-2
TGTGCCAGCAGTACCAGGGTTGGCGGCTATGGCTACACCTTC
CASSTRVGGYGYTF
>many|.|TRBV7-9|TRBJ2-5
TGTGCCAGCAGCCCTCCGACTGTCGGGGAGACCCAGTACTTC
CASSPPTVGETQYF
>.|.|TRBV6-5|TRBJ1-1
TGTGCCAGCAGTTACGTAGAGGGGCTGAACACTGAAGCTTTCTTT
CASSYVEGLNTEAFF
>many|TRBD1|TRBV2|TRBJ2-3
TGTGCCAGCAGAGGCAGGGGGCAAGATACGCAGTATTTT
CASRGRGQDTQYF
>.|.|TRBV12-3/TRBV12-4|TRBJ1-5
TGTGCCAGCAGTTTAGATCCCCCCGGGCTAAATCAGCCCCAGCATTTT
CASSLDPPGLNQPQHF
>once|.|TRBV20-1|TRBJ2-5
TGCAGTGCTAGAGATTGGGGTCAAGAGACCCAGTACTTC
CSARDWGQETQYF
>many|.|TRBV5-1|TRBJ1-2
TGCGCCAGCAGCCCAATGGGAGGGAACTATGGCTACACCTTC
CASSPMGGNYGYTF
>few|.|TRBV30|TRBJ1-2
TGTGCCTGGAGTGCCCTATCAGCTAACTATGGCTACACCTTC
CAWSALSANYGYTF
>many|.|TRBV20-1|TRBJ2-7
TGCAGTGCTAGCCCCCGGAGCTACGAGCAGTACTTC
CSASPRSYEQYF
>many|.|TRBV7-3|TRBJ2-7
TGTGCCAGCAGCTTCGAGGGGGTCACTGGGTCCTACGAGCAGTACTTC
CASSFEGVTGSYEQYF
>.|.|TRBV6-2/TRBV6-3|TRBJ2-5
TGTGCCAGCAGTTATTGGCAGCAAGAGACCCAGTACTTC
CASSYWQQETQYF
>many|TRBD2|TRBV5-1|TRBJ2-1
TGCGCCAGCAGCTTGGCCATCGGGACTAGCGGGGGAGTGCAGTTCTTC
CASSLAIGTSGGVQFF
>many|TRBD1|TRBV20-1|TRBJ2-7
TGCAGCCTCCTGAGGGACAGGGGTTACGAGCAGTACTTC
CSLLRDRGYEQYF
>.|TRBD1|TRBV6-1|TRBJ1-2
TGTGCCAGCAGTGCCCGGACAGGGCCTGGAGGCTACACCTTC
CASSARTGPGGYTF
>many|.|TRBV7-2|TRBJ1-1
TGTGCCAGCAGTTTGGAACCGGGAAACACTGAAGCTTTCTTT
CASSLEPGNTEAFF
>many|.|TRBV7-2|TRBJ2-7
TGTGCCAGCAGCTTAGAAGTGGGACCCTACGAGCAGTACTTC
CASSLEVGPYEQYF
>once|.|TRBV28|TRBJ1-6
TGTGCCAGCAGGTCGGGGACAAGTAATTCACCCCTCCACTTT
CASRSGTSNSPLHF